These T cell receptor beta chains were read from a single sample in a study of blood T cell repertoires in COVID-19. Assay: immunoSEQ multiplex PCR; the TCRdb copy retains only in-frame clones and omits some. This table holds some 140,000 clones, roughly 90% found once. The sample consisted of peripheral blood. The receptors derive from a man in his 70s with active COVID-19. Each CDR3 is given with its conserved first and last residue. A D gene is named only where the DNA matches it firmly. The size entry is marked missing in some rows and otherwise reads once, few, many or a size class.

-,TRBV4-1,TRBJ1-4,-,TGCGCCAGCAGCCAAGTGGGGGGGAAACTGTTTTTT,CASSQVGGKLFF
-,TRBV2,TRBJ2-3,-,TGTGCCAGCAGTGAAGGCGGGACAGCTATGGTTACGCAGTATTTT,CASSEGGTAMVTQYF
-,TRBV9,TRBJ1-2,TRBD1,TGTGCCAGCAGCGTAACGGGGCAGGGGGCTTACTATGGCTACACCTTC,CASSVTGQGAYYGYTF
-,TRBV19,TRBJ2-2,-,TGTGCCAGTAGTATTGGAGGGAACACCGGGGAGCTGTTTTTT,CASSIGGNTGELFF
-,TRBV29-1,TRBJ1-1,-,TGCAGCGTAGGGGCTACGAACACTGAAGCTTTCTTT,CSVGATNTEAFF
-,TRBV11-3,TRBJ2-7,TRBD2,TGTGCCAGCAGCCCCAGCGGGGACTCCTACGAGCAGTACTTC,CASSPSGDSYEQYF
once,TRBV28,TRBJ1-5,-,TGTGCCAGTCGGACTCTTAATCAGCCCCAGCATTTT,CASRTLNQPQHF
once,TRBV10-3,TRBJ2-1,TRBD2,TGTGCCATCAGCCACAATCTAGCGGGCGTAAACAATGAGCAGTTCTTC,CAISHNLAGVNNEQFF
-,TRBV6-6,TRBJ2-1,-,TGTGCCAGCACCGTACAAGCGGCGATAGGGAATGAGCAGTTCTTC,CASTVQAAIGNEQFF
-,TRBV28,TRBJ2-7,-,TGTGCCAGCAGTACCCCCGGGCCCCCGGGGGAGCAGTACTTC,CASSTPGPPGEQYF
-,TRBV6-1,TRBJ2-1,TRBD2,TGTGCCAGCAGTGTATTGACTAGCGGGCAATACAATGAGCAGTTCTTC,CASSVLTSGQYNEQFF
-,TRBV18,TRBJ2-3,TRBD2,TGTGCCAGCTCACCACTCAGGGCTGGACTAGCGGGAGGCCTTAAAATCACAGATACGCAGTATTTT,CASSPLRAGLAGGLKITDTQYF
-,TRBV5-1,TRBJ2-2,-,TGCGCCAGCAGCTTGAGTGAAACACCGAACACCGGGGAGCTGTTTTTT,CASSLSETPNTGELFF
-,TRBV6-5,TRBJ2-5,TRBD2,TGTGCCTCCCGGACTAGCGGGAGGGCTGGAGAGACCCAGTACTTC,CASRTSGRAGETQYF
few,TRBV6-4,TRBJ1-6,TRBD1,TGTGCCAGCAGCCCAACAGGGGCTGGTAATTCACCCCTCCACTTT,CASSPTGAGNSPLHF
once,TRBV24-1,TRBJ2-5,TRBD1,TGTGCCACCAGTCCCCACGGGGACAGGGGTCAAATATGGGACCAAGAGACCCAGTACTTC,CATSPHGDRGQIWDQETQYF
-,TRBV6-6,TRBJ2-1,TRBD1,TGTGCCAGCAGTTCCCTCACCGGGACAGGGAGAAATGAGCAGTTCTTC,CASSSLTGTGRNEQFF
-,TRBV6-5,TRBJ1-2,TRBD1,TGTGCCAGCGCCTTTTTAGGACAGGGGGCGCGCTACACCTTC,CASAFLGQGARYTF
-,TRBV7-2,TRBJ2-3,TRBD1,TGTGCCAGCAGCGCTCGACAGGGGAACACAGATACGCAGTATTTT,CASSARQGNTDTQYF
-,TRBV24-1,TRBJ2-3,-,TGTGCCACCAGCCTAGACAGCACAGATACGCAGTATTTT,CATSLDSTDTQYF
-,TRBV7-3,TRBJ2-7,TRBD2,TGTGCCAGCAGCTTAAGAGCCCTACTAGCGGGAGTCTACGAGCAGTACTTC,CASSLRALLAGVYEQYF
-,TRBV5-6,TRBJ2-7,-,TGTGCCAGCAGCTGGTTCGGAGGCAACTACGAGCAGTACTTC,CASSWFGGNYEQYF
once,TRBV18,TRBJ2-1,TRBD2,TGTGCCAGCTCACCACCGCCCTTTACGGGAGCGGGGAATGAGCAGTTCTTC,CASSPPPFTGAGNEQFF
-,TRBV5-4,TRBJ2-5,TRBD1,TGTGCCAGCAGCAGTGGGGACAGCGTCAAATACCAAGAGACCCAGTACTTC,CASSSGDSVKYQETQYF
few,TRBV30,TRBJ2-7,TRBD2,TGTGCCTGGCGGTCCGAGCGGGGCACCTACGAGCAGTACTTC,CAWRSERGTYEQYF
-,TRBV9,TRBJ2-3,-,TGTGCCAGCAGCGTACTAGCATCGGATACGCAGTATTTT,CASSVLASDTQYF
-,TRBV19,TRBJ1-3,TRBD1,TGTGCCAGTAGTACAGGGACAGGGACGCGAAACACCATATATTTT,CASSTGTGTRNTIYF
-,TRBV19,TRBJ2-4,TRBD1,TGTGCCAGTAGTCCCGAGGGGGCGAGAGCCAAAAACATTCAGTACTTC,CASSPEGARAKNIQYF